Listed here is a single T cell receptor (beta chain). What it binds is unknown. These data belong to a study of cytomegalovirus exposure and HLA in healthy donors. Points from the study as a whole: Per published accounts, TCR beta sequences correctly predicted the HLA-A and HLA-B alleles of most subjects. The authors excluded some V segments, including TRBV6-2 and TRBV6-3, as indistinguishable.

The CDR3 is 15 residues long. Trimming removed 5 bases from V and 4 bases from J; junction bases left unmatched: 8. CDR1 is SGHVS, CDR2 FNYEAQ, per germline. This PCR relied on a set of 60 Vbeta primers and 13 Jbeta primers. Libraries were prepared by immunoSEQ multiplex PCR; TCRdb keeps only in-frame clonotypes and omits some of them. The sample includes 110,000 or so clones, around 77% of them seen just once. The source material was PBMCs. This receptor was identified in a woman aged 30 to 39 in good health and CMV-seropositive. V usage is TRBV7-6 and J usage is TRBJ1-1; 9 nucleotides match TRBD1. Written as DNA, the CDR3 is TGTGCCAGCAGCCGTAAGACAGGGGGGACCACTGAAGCTTTCTTT. This gives the protein CASSRKTGGTTEAFF.